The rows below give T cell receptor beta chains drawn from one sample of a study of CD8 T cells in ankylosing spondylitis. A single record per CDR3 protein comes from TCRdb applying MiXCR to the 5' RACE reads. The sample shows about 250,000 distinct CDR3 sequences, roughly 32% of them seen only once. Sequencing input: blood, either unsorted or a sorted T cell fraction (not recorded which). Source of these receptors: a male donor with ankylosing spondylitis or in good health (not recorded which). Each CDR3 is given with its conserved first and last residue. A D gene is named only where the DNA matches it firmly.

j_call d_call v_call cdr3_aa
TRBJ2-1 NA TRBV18 CASSARALEQFF
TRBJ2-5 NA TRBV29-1 CSVEGRGDETQYF
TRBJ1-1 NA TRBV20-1 CSARDGGQGGNTEAFF
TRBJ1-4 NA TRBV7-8 CASRTQGLATNEKLFF
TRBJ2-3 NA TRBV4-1 CAVKDSSTDTQYF
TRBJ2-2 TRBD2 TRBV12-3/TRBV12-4 CASSRLAGSNTGELFF
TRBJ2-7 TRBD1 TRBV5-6 CASNSGRTGPSYEQYF
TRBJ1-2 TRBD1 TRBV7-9 CASSLNHRGQGAEGYTF
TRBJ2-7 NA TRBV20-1 CSAIAGKTYEQYF
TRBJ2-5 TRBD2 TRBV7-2 CALGGGSYQETQYF
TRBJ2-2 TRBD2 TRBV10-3 CAISGGGGNTGELFF
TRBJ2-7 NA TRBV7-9 CASSSLDSAGQYF
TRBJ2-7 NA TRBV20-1 CSASWVGTYEQYF
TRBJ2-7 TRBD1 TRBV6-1 CASRGTGANGQYF
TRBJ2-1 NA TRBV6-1 CASKEEDFYNEQFF
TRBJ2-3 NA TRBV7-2 CASSLGSADTQYF
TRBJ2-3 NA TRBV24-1 CATRSDGTDTQYF
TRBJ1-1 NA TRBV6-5 CASSYSIDSLSEAFF
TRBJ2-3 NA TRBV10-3 CAIKEGVNGTRTDTQYF
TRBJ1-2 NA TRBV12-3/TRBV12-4 CASSYSGQFYGYTF
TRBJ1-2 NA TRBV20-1 CSASVGGSGGYTF
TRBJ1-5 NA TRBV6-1 CATLRGYSNQPQHF
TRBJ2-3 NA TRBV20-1 CSALFHGDTQYF
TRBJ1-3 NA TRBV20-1 CSARAGDSGNTIYF
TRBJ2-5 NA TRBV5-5 CASSLARVGGPIQETQYF
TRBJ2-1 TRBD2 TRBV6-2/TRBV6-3 CASSYSAGGAHNEQFF
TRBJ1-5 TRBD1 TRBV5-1 CASSSDRGRDF
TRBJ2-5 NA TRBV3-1 CASSGSRTDQETQYF
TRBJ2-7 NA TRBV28 CASSVSYEQYF
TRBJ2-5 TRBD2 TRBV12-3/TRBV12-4 CASRTTSGGAAETQYF
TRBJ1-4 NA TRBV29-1 CSVDRGDEKLFF
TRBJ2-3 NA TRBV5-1 CASSSLVPDTQYF
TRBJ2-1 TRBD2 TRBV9 CASSEPSGGASYNEQFF